This T cell receptor beta chain derives from a study of shared clonotypes between healthy human individuals. Study in general: CD4 naive and CD4 memory each took three plates per donor, while CD8 naive took two and CD8 memory one.

Sequenced by immunoSEQ multiplex PCR; TCRdb stores in-frame clones only, minus some. The repertoire holds about 2.1 million clones, about 93% seen once, with 1.5% to 2% in the top ten. CD45RO-negative, CCR7-selected cells formed the naive CD8 fraction, which excluded terminally differentiated effector memory CD45RA+ cells. Caucasian adults living in Nashville, Tennessee, provided all samples. The source material was naive CD8+ T cells from PBMCs. The TCR comes from a man aged 18 to 35 in good health. Some clones in this sample may be carry-over from other donors' samples.

The CDR3 nucleotides read TGCGCCAGCAGCCAAAATAGCGGGAGTACCTACGAGCAGTACTTC. Protein product: CASSQNSGSTYEQYF. V is TRBV4-1 and J is TRBJ2-7; 9 bases match TRBD2. J was trimmed by 2 bases and V by 2 bases; bases with no gene match: 4. The germline V gene encodes CDR1 MGHRA and CDR2 YSYEKL. This CDR3 comprises 15 residues.